Included here is one TCR beta chain sequence, with context. RNA transcripts served as the template for amplifying TCR beta CDR3 regions. The HTBI primer set drove a first-round RT-PCR of the TCR CDR3. TCRdb passed the multiplex PCR reads through MiXCR, listing each CDR3 protein once. Among about 420,000 distinct CDR3 sequences listed, 15% to 17% were seen once. Germline values: CDR1 DFQATT, CDR2 SNEGSKA (reference sequence). There are 15 residues in the CDR3. V gave up 2 bases and J gave up 0 bases; unmatched junction bases: 3. This entry is derived from a study of T cells in Graves' hyperthyroidism and ophthalmopathy.

J is TRBJ2-2 and V is TRBV20-1; 7 bases are shared with TRBD1. The sequencing input was blood. The clonotype comes from a woman between 18 and 29 years old with Graves' hyperthyroidism. CDR3 sequence reads: CSARLGQSNTGELFF. CDR3 bases: TGCAGTGCTAGATTGGGACAGTCGAACACCGGGGAGCTGTTTTTT.